Presented here are 9 T cell receptor beta chains from one specimen sequenced in a study of blood T cell repertoires in COVID-19. The repertoire was sequenced with immunoSEQ multiplex PCR; TCRdb's copy has only in-frame clones and lacks some. The table lists about 76,000 clones, roughly 90% of them singletons. The specimen sequenced was peripheral blood. These receptors were taken from a human donor in a cohort sampled during active COVID-19.

This clone has only a few counts. The CDR3 protein is CASANRVHRDIEKLFF. The CDR3 DNA reads as TGTGCCAGCGCCAACCGCGTTCATAGGGACATTGAAAAACTGTTTTTT. The rearrangement links TRBV9 to TRBJ1-4; maybe TRBD1 (6 bases). Trimming took off 7 bases at V and 7 bases at J, with 23 bases between the two ends. The CDR3 runs to 16 residues. Germline assignment: CDR1 SGDLS and CDR2 YYNGEE.

This chain uses TRBV5-1 with TRBJ1-1, with TRBD1 identical over 10 bases. Germline V gene lookup returns CDR1 SGHRS and CDR2 YFSETQ. Trimming removed 0 bases from V and 1 base from J; junction bases left unmatched: 9. This CDR3 is 18 amino acids long. CDR3 loop: CASSLVVGTGVGNTEAFF. CDR3 DNA sequence: TGCGCCAGCAGCTTGGTGGTCGGGACAGGGGTTGGGAACACTGAAGCTTTCTTT.

The chain recombines TRBV30 with TRBJ2-2; 8 bases line up with TRBD2. Germline V gives CDR1 GTSNPN, CDR2 SVGIG (reference sequence). V was clipped by 4 bases and J by 7 bases; unmatched bases: 14. CDR3 length: 16 residues. CDR3 sequence: CAWIVNGRARYGELFF. The CDR3 DNA reads as TGTGCCTGGATAGTCAACGGGAGGGCCCGGTACGGGGAGCTGTTTTTT.

V is TRBV5-4 and J is TRBJ1-1; no firm D call. Germline V CDR1 and CDR2: SGHNT, YYREEE (reference sequence). V lost 0 bases to trimming and J lost 12 bases, with 18 bases between them. The CDR3 is 14 amino acids. CDR3 protein: CASSLGGSLWVPFF. The CDR3 coding sequence is TGTGCCAGCAGCTTGGGAGGCAGCCTCTGGGTCCCTTTCTTT. Using reference TRBV5-4 and TRBJ1-1 for the parts outside the CDR3, the full variable domain is ETGVTQSPTHLIKTRGQQVTLRCSSQSGHNTVSWYQQALGQGPQFIFQYYREEENGRGNFPPRFSGLQFPNYSSELNVNALELDDSALYLCASSLGGSLWVPFFGQGTRLTVV.

The rearrangement links TRBV11-2 to TRBJ2-7; 9 positions match TRBD1. Unmatched junction bases numbered 10, after V lost 5 bases and J lost 8 bases. This CDR3 has 14 amino acids. Germline-derived CDR1 and CDR2 are SGHAT and FQNNGV. CDR3 DNA sequence: TGTGCCAGCAGCCCACAGGGGGCGAACGTAAAGCAGTACTTC. Its protein product is CASSPQGANVKQYF.

This clone was observed once. The genes are TRBV5-4 and TRBJ2-1; weak D call: TRBD2 (5 bases). The length of the CDR3 is 14 residues. Per germline, CDR1 SGHNT and CDR2 YYREEE (reference sequence). V lost 6 bases to trimming and J lost 4 bases, with 14 bases between them. The chain's CDR3 is CASTRQADYNEQFF. CDR3 DNA: TGTGCCAGCACCAGACAAGCGGATTACAATGAGCAGTTCTTC.

The genes are TRBV28 and TRBJ1-3; no clear D gene. V lost 2 bases and J lost 0, with 14 bases in between. The V gene's germline CDR1 is MDHEN and CDR2 SYDVKM. The CDR3 runs to 17 residues. The CDR3 sequence is CASSLGSGATSGNTIYF. In DNA form, the CDR3 reads TGTGCCAGCAGTTTAGGATCGGGAGCAACCTCTGGAAACACCATATATTTT.

The chain is built from TRBV6-5 and TRBJ2-3; D unresolved. V gave up 10 bases and J gave up 4 bases, with 21 bases separating them. Germline V CDR1 and CDR2: MNHEY, SVGAGI. The CDR3 is 15 residues long. CDR3 sequence: CATKERPLSADTQYF. The CDR3 DNA sequence: TGTGCCACCAAGGAGAGGCCCCTTAGTGCAGATACGCAGTATTTT.

Here the CDR3 DNA reads TGTGCCAGCAGCTTAGTGGGGGGGGTGTCCTACGAGCAGTACTTC. Encoded protein: CASSLVGGVSYEQYF. The rearrangement uses TRBV7-2 and TRBJ2-7; 7 positions match TRBD2. Germline-derived CDR1 and CDR2 are SGHTA and FQGNSA. After removal of 1 base from V and 1 base from J, the junction contained 4 bases not matched to a gene. The CDR3 extends over 15 amino acids.